This TCR beta chain was sequenced for a study (dated by TCRdb to the early 2010s). Turning to this clonotype: It has no known antigen specificity. Base qualities are missing; no much larger clone stands one base away.

The instrument given in TCRdb is Illumina Genome Analyzer IIx. In TCRdb, the public reads were trimmed at Q25 with fastp and aligned with MiXCR, with productive beta chains retained. Each entry merges the rows of one CDR3 protein and shows their most common DNA and genes. The sample yields about 16,000 distinct CDR3 sequences; more than 30% were counted once. 15% to 20% of the sample comes from the top ten. The CDR3 numbers 12 residues from cysteine through phenylalanine. Of all the DNA, just the CDR3 is kept, 36 bases in frame from base 1. V is pruned by 6 bases and J by 10 bases, leaving 5 bases of the junction without a gene match. The germline V gene provides CDR1 LGHNA and CDR2 YSLEER.

The sequence was obtained from a human donor. Recombination connected TRBV4-3 to TRBJ2-1; TRBD1 agrees with 8 junctional bases. The sample consisted of blood. The encoded CDR3 is CASSQGAWEQFF. The bases read TGCGCCAGCAGTCAGGGGGCCTGGGAGCAGTTCTTC.